This T cell receptor (beta chain) comes out of a study of T cell repertoires in cytomegalovirus infection. About the study: Newly reported HLA-C-restricted and thoroughly characterized HLA-B-restricted CMV epitopes were employed. It can be stated that public TCR beta signatures indicated CMV infection as well as a matching HLA type.

Via MiXCR, TCRdb re-called the reads, giving one row per CDR3 protein. The sample contains some 480,000 distinct CDR3 sequences, around 35% of which appear only once. General study results and limits: What dominated the ex vivo response were HLA-C-restricted CMV-specific TCR beta clonotypes.

The table lists this clonotype with a few counts. Antigen unknown. V lost 3 bases to trimming and J lost 2 bases; unmatched junction nucleotides: 3. Germline CDR1 is MNHEY and CDR2 is SVGAGI. CDR3 length: 15 residues. This sequence joins TRBV6-5 and TRBJ2-7, with 11 bases matching TRBD2. Sample: cultured PBMCs, taken from culture after CMV antigen stimulation. The clonotype was recovered from a human donor in good health (CMV status not recorded). Some clones in this sample may be carry-over from other donors' samples. As DNA, the CDR3 is TGTGCCAGCAGTTATTATAGCGGGAGGGCCTACGAGCAGTACTTC. Protein product: CASSYYSGRAYEQYF.